Listed below are T cell receptor beta chains from one sample, sequenced in a study of blood T cell repertoires in COVID-19. Libraries were prepared by immunoSEQ multiplex PCR; TCRdb keeps only in-frame clonotypes and omits some of them. The sample records about 200,000 clones, roughly 77% being singletons. Sample: peripheral blood. The receptors stem from a woman between 40 and 50 years old with COVID-19, enrolled during active disease. CDR3s include the opening cysteine and the closing phenylalanine or tryptophan.

V gene: TRBV3-1/TRBV3-2; J gene: TRBJ1-3; CDR3 protein: CASSRTGVWGNTIYF
V gene: TRBV7-2; J gene: TRBJ2-2; CDR3 protein: CASRGSYETRVPGELFF
V gene: TRBV5-1; J gene: TRBJ2-2; CDR3 protein: CASSLRGGSNTGELFF
V gene: TRBV29-1; J gene: TRBJ2-1; CDR3 protein: CSVVLAGAYNEQFF
V gene: TRBV9; J gene: TRBJ1-1; CDR3 protein: CASSVAYPGYGEAFF
V gene: TRBV6-2/TRBV6-3; J gene: TRBJ2-5; CDR3 protein: CASSVQGAWETQYF
V gene: TRBV4-2; J gene: TRBJ1-6; CDR3 protein: CASSQAQGQYNSPLHF
V gene: TRBV19; J gene: TRBJ2-6; CDR3 protein: CASSAGFNSGANVLTF
V gene: TRBV6-5; J gene: TRBJ2-3; CDR3 protein: CASSYGDREVDTQYF
V gene: TRBV18; J gene: TRBJ1-3; CDR3 protein: CASSTDTSGNTIYF
V gene: TRBV7-9; J gene: TRBJ1-5; CDR3 protein: CASSPDRADQPQHF
V gene: TRBV7-2; J gene: TRBJ1-1; CDR3 protein: CASSPAFGQGYTEAFF
V gene: TRBV5-1; J gene: TRBJ2-2; CDR3 protein: CASSPMTSGGNTGELFF
V gene: TRBV19; J gene: TRBJ1-1; CDR3 protein: CASRQTGMNTEAFF
V gene: TRBV6-2/TRBV6-3; J gene: TRBJ2-3; CDR3 protein: CASSLSDTQYF
V gene: TRBV30; J gene: TRBJ2-3; CDR3 protein: CAWSEVGGSTDTQYF
V gene: TRBV14; J gene: TRBJ1-1; CDR3 protein: CASSRTYMNTEAFF
V gene: TRBV7-9; J gene: TRBJ1-5; CDR3 protein: CASSLGSTANQPQHF
V gene: TRBV5-5; J gene: TRBJ2-7; CDR3 protein: CASSAGQGSFYEQYF
V gene: TRBV5-5; J gene: TRBJ1-5; CDR3 protein: CASSLGSSNQPQHF
V gene: TRBV5-4; J gene: TRBJ2-5; CDR3 protein: CASSLDNQETQYF
V gene: TRBV29-1; J gene: TRBJ2-1; CDR3 protein: CSVLAGWNEQFF
V gene: TRBV18; J gene: TRBJ2-7; CDR3 protein: CASSPVLAGDEQYF
V gene: TRBV30; J gene: TRBJ2-2; CDR3 protein: CAWSVRGGNTGELFF
V gene: TRBV14; J gene: TRBJ1-4; CDR3 protein: CASSPQGSANEKLFF
V gene: TRBV27; J gene: TRBJ2-7; CDR3 protein: CATWQGASYEQYF
V gene: TRBV12-3/TRBV12-4; J gene: TRBJ2-7; CDR3 protein: CASSTESYEQYF
V gene: TRBV4-1; J gene: TRBJ2-1; CDR3 protein: CASSPATRAGGPKKFF
V gene: TRBV27; J gene: TRBJ2-7; CDR3 protein: CASRGTVYEQYF